This T cell receptor beta chain comes out of a study of blood T cell repertoires in COVID-19. For the study at large: The samples span acute and convalescent COVID-19 from the United States, Italy and Spain.

This clone was picked up one time. Those who participated ranged in age from about 18 to 89 years and resided in roughly 26 US areas. Cohorts were assigned according to the clinical history that participants reported. The germline gives CDR1 SNHLY, CDR2 FYNNEI. J gave up 4 bases and V 8 bases, and 5 bases lay outside the gene matches. This CDR3 spans 14 amino acids. Per the study methods: For nucleated cells, counts were estimated from reference gene primer amplification. Repertoires were generated with immunoSEQ multiplex PCR, while TCRdb's copy carries only in-frame clones and drops some. V and J calls and clone size are copied from that table; D and trimming were computed from the DNA. The sample contains under 200,000 clones, about four fifths of which appear only once.

This rearrangement joins TRBV2 to TRBJ1-6; TRBD1 agrees at 7 bases. The material sequenced was PBMCs or T cells enriched from blood (not recorded which). The origin of this receptor is a man aged 55 to 69 who had recovered from COVID-19. This CDR3 reads CASGDRAYNSPLHF. In DNA, the CDR3 is TGTGCCAGCGGCGACAGGGCGTATAATTCACCCCTCCACTTT. Based on the CDR3 plus reference TRBV2 and TRBJ1-6, the full variable domain is EPEVTQTPSHQVTQMGQEVILRCVPISNHLYFYWYRQILGQKVEFLVSFYNNEISEKSEIFDDQFSVERPDGSNFTLKIRSTKLEDSAMYFCASGDRAYNSPLHFGNGTRLTVT.